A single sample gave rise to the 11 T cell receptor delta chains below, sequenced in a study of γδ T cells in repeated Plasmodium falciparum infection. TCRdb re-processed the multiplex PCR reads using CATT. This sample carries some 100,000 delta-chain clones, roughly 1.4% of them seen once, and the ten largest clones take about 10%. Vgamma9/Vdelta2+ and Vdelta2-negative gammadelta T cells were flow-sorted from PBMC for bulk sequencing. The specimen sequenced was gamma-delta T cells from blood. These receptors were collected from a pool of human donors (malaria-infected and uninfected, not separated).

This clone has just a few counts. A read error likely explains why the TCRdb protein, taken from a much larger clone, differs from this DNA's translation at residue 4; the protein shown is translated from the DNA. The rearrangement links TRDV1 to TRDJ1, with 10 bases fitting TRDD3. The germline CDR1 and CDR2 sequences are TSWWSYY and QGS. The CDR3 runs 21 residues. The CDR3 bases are TGTGCTCTTAGGGAAGTTGAATCCAACGTACTGGGGGATCCTAACACCGATAAACTCATCTTT. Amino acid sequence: CALREVESNVLGDPNTDKLIF.

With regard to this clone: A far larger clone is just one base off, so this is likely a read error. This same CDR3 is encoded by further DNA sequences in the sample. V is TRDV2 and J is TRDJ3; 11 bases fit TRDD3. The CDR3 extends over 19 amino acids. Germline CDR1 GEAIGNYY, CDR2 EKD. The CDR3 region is CACDTVLGDSSWDTRQMFF. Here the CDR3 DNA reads TGTGCCTGCGACACCGTACTGGGGGATAGCTCCTGGGACACCCGACAGATGTTTTTC.

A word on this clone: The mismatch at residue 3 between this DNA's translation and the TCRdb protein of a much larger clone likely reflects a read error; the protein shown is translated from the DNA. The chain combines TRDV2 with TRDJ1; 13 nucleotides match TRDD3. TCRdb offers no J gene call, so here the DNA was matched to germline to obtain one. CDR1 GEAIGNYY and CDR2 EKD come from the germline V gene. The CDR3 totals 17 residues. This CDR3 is CAYDSLLGDTYTDKLIF. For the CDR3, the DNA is TGTGCCTATGACTCATTACTGGGGGATACGTACACCGATAAACTCATCTTT.

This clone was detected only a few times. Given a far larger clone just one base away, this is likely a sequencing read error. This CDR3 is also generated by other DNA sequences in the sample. The CDR3 is CALGELKPCRLILKYTDKLIF. The CDR3 DNA reads as TGTGCCCTTGGGGAACTCAAACCTTGCCGATTGATCCTAAAGTACACCGATAAACTCATCTTT. The chain joins TRDV1 to TRDJ1; D tentatively fits TRDD2 or TRDD3 (5 bases each). Since TCRdb gives no J gene, matching the DNA to germline was used here to assign it. This CDR3 is built from 21 residues. Germline assignment: CDR1 TSWWSYY and CDR2 QGS.

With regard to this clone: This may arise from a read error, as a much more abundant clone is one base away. The CDR3 DNA reads as TGTGCTCTTGGGGAACTAAGCCTTCCTACGCTATACTGGGGGCCACCCTCTACCGACACCGATAAGCTCATCTTT. Its protein product is CALGELSLPTLYWGPPSTDTDKLIF. The chain joins TRDV1 to TRDJ1, with D maybe TRDD2 (9 bases). The germline gives CDR1 TSWWSYY, CDR2 QGS. This CDR3 has 25 amino acids.

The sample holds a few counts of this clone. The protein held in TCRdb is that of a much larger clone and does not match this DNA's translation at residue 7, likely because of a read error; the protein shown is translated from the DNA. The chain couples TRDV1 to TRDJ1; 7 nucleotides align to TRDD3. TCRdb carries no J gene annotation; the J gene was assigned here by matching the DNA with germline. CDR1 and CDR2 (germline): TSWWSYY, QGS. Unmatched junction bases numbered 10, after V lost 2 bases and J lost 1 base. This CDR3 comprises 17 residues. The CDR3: CALGETPYWGSTDKLIF. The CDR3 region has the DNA TGTGCTCTTGGGGAAACGCCCTACTGGGGATCCACCGATAAACTCATCTTT.

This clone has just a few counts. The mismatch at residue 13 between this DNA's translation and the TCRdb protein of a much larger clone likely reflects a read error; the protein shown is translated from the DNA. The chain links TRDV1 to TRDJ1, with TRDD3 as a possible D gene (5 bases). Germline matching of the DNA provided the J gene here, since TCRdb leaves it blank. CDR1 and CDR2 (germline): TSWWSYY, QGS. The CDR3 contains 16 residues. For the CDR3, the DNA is TGTGCTCTTGGGGAGCCATTATACGCTGAAACCGATGAACTCATCTTT. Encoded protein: CALGEPLYAETDELIF.

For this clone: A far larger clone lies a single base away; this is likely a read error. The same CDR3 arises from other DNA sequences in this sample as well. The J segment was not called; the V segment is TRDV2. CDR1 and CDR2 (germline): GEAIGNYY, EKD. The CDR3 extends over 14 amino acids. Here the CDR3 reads CACAPVNLTAQLFF. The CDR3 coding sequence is TGTGCCTGTGCCCCCGTTAACCTGACAGCACAGCTCTTCTTT.

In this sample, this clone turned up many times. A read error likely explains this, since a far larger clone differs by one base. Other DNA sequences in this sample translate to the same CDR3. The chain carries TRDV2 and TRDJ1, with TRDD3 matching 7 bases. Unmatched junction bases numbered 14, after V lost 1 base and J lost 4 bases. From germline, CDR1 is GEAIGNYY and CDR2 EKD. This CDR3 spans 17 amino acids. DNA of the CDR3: TGTGCCTGTGACACTCAATACTGGGGCAGGGACGACGATAAACTCATCTTT. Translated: CACDTQYWGRDDDKLIF.

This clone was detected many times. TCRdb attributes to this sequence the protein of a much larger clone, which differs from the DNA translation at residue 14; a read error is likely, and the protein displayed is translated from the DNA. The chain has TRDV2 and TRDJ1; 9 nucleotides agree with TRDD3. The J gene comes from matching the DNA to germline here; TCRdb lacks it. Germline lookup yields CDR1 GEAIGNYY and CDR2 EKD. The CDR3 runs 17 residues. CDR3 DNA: TGTGCCTGTGACATCCTTCATCGACTGGGGGACACCGATCAACTCATCTTT. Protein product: CACDILHRLGDTDQLIF.

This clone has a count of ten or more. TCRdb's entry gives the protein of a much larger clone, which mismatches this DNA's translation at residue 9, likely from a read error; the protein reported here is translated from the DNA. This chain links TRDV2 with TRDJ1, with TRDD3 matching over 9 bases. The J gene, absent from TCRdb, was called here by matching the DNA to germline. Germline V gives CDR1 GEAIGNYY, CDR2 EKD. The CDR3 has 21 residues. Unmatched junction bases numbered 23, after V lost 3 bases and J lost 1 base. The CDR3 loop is CACDAYWGTTSGAGGTDKLIF. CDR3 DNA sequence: TGTGCCTGTGACGCGTACTGGGGGACGACTTCGGGTGCGGGTGGCACCGATAAACTCATCTTT.